The T cell receptor (beta chain) described here comes from a study of shared clonotypes between healthy human individuals. J gave up 6 bases and V 4 bases, and 5 bases lay outside the gene matches. Germline V gene sequence: CDR1 MRHNA, CDR2 SNTAGT. This CDR3 has 13 residues. This clone was counted a single time. Produced via immunoSEQ multiplex PCR; TCRdb's table is partial and in-frame only. The repertoire holds about 1.5 million clones, with under 99% as singletons. The receptor comes from a man in his thirties or forties in good health. The V gene is TRBV6-4, the J gene TRBJ1-2, with TRBD1 matching 7 bases. Sequencing was done on a sample of naive CD4+ T cells sorted from blood. Subset here: CD45RA+ positively selected. The chain's CDR3 is CASSVRQGDGYTF. The CDR3 coding sequence is TGTGCCAGCAGTGTCCGACAGGGAGATGGCTACACCTTC.